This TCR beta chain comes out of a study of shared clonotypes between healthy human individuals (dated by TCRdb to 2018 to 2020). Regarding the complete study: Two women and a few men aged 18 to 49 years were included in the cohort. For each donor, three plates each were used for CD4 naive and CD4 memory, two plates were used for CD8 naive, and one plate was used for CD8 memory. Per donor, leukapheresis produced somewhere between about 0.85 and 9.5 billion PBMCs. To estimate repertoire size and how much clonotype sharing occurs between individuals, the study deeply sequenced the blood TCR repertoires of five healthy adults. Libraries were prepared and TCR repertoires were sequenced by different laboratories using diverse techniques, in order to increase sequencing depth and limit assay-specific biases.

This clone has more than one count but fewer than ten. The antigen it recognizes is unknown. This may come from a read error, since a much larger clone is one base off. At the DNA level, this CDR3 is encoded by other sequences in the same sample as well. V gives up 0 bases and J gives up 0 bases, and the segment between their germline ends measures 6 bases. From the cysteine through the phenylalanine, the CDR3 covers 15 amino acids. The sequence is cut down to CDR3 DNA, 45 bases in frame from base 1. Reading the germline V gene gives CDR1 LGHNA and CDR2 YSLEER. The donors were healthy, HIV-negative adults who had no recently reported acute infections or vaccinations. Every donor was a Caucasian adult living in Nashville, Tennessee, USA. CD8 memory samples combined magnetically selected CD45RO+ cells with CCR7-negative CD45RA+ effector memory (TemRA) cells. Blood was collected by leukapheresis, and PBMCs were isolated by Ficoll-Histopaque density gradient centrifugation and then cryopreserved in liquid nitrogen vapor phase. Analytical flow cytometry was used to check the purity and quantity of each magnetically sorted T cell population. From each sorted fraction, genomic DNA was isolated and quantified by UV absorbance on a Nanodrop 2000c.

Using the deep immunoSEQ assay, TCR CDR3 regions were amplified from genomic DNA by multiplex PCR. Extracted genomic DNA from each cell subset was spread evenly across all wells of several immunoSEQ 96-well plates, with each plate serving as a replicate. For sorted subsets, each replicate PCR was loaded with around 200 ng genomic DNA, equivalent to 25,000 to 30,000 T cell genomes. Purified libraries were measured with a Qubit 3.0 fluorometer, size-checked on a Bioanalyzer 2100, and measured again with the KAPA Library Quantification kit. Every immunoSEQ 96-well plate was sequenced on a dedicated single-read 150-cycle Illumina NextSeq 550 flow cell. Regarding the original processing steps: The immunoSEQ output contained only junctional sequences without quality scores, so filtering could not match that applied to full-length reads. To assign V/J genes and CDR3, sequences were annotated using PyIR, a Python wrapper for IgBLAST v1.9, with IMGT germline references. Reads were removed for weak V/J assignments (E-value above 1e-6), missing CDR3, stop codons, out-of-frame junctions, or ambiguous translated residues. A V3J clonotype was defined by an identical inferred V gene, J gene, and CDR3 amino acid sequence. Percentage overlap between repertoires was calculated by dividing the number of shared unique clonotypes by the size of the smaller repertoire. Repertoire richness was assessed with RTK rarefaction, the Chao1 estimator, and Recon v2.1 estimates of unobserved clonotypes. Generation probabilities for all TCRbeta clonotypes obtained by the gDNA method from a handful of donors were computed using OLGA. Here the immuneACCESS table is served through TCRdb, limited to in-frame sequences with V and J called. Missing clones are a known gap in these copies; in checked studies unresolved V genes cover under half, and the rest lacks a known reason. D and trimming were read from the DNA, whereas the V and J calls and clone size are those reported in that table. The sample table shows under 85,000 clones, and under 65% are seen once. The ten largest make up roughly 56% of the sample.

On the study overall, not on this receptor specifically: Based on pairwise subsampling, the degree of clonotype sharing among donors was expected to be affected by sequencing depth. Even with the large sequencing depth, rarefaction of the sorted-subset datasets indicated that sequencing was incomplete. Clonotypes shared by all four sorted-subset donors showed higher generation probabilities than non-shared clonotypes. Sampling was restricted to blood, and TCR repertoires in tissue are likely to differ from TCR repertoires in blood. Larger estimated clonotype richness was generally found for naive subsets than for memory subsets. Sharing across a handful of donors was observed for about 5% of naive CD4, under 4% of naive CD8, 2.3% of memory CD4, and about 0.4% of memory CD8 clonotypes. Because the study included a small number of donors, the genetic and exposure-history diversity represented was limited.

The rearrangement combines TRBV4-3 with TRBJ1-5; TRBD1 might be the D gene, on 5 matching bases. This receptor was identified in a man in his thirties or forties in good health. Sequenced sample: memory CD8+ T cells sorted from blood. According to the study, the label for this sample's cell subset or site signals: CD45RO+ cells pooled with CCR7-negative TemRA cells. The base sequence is TGCGCCAGCAGCCAAGATCAGGGTAGCAATCAGCCCCAGCATTTT. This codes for CASSQDQGSNQPQHF.